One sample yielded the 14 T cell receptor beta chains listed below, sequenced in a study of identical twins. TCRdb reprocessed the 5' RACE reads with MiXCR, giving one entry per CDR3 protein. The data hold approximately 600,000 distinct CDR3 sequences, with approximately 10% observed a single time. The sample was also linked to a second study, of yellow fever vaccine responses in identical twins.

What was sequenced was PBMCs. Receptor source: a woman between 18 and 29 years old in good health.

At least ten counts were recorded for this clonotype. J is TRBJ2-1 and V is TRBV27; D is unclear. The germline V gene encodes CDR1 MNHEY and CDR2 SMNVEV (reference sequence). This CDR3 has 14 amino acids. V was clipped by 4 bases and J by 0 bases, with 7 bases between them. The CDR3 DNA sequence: TGTGCCAGCAGTTACGGAAGCTCCTACAATGAGCAGTTCTTC. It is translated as CASSYGSSYNEQFF.

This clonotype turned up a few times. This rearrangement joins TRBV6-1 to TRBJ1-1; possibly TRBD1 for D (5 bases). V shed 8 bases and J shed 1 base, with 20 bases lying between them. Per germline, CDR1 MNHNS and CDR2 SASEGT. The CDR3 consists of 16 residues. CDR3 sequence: CASSDPVGASNTEAFF. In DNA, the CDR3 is TGTGCCAGCTCCGACCCTGTAGGGGCGTCGAACACTGAAGCTTTCTTT.

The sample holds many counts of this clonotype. The CDR3 nucleotides read TGTGCCAGCAGCTTCTATACAACAGGATACAATGAGCAGTTCTTC. It codes for CASSFYTTGYNEQFF. V is TRBV11-2 and J is TRBJ2-1; D might be TRBD1 (5 bases). Germline loops: CDR1 SGHAT, CDR2 FQNNGV. The V and J ends lost 3 bases and 4 bases respectively, with 13 bases between them. The CDR3 covers 15 residues.

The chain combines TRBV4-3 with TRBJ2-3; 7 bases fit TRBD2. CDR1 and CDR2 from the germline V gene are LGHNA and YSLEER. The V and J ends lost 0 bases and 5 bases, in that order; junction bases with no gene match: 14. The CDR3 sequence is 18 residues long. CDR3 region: CASSQEMGAGVSVDTQYF. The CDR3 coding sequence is TGCGCCAGCAGCCAAGAAATGGGCGCGGGAGTGTCAGTAGATACGCAGTATTTT.

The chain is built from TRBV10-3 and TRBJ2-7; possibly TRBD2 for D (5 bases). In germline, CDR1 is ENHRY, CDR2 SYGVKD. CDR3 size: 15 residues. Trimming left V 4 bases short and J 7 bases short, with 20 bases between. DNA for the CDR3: TGTGCCATCAGTGCTATCCCCCGAGGAGAGGGTGAGCAGTACTTC. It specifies CAISAIPRGEGEQYF.

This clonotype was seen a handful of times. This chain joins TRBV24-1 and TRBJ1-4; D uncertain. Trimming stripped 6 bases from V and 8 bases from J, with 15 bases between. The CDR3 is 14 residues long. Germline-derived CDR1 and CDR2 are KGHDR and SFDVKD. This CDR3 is CATSPDGRREKLFF. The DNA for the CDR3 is TGTGCCACCAGTCCCGACGGCCGAAGGGAAAAACTGTTTTTT.

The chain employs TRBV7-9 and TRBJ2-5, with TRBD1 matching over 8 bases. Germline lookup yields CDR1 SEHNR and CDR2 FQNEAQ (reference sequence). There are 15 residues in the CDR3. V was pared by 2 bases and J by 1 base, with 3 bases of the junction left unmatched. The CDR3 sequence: CASSLPQGGQETQYF. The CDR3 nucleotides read TGTGCCAGCAGCTTACCACAGGGGGGCCAAGAGACCCAGTACTTC.

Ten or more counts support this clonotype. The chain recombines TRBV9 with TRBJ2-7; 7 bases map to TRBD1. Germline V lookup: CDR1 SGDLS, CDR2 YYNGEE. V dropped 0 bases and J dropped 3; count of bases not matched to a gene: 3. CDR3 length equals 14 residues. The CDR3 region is CASSVDPGGYEQYF. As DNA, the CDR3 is TGTGCCAGCAGCGTAGATCCAGGGGGCTACGAGCAGTACTTC.

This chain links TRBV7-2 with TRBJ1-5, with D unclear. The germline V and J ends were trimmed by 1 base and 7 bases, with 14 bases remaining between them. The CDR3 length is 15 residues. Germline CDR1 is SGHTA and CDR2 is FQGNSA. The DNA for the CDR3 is TGTGCCAGCAGCTTAGTCTTCGGGGAGAGCCAGCCCCAGCATTTT. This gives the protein CASSLVFGESQPQHF.

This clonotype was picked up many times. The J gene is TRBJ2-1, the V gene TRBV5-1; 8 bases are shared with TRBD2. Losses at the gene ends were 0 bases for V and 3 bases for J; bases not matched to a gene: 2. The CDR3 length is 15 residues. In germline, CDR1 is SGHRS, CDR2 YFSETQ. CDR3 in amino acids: CASSLGLAHYNEQFF. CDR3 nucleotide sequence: TGCGCCAGCAGCTTGGGACTAGCGCACTACAATGAGCAGTTCTTC. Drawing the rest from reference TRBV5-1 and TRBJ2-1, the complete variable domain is KAGVTQTPRYLIKTRGQQVTLSCSPISGHRSVSWYQQTPGQGLQFLFEYFSETQRNKGNFPGRFSGRQFSNSRSEMNVSTLELGDSALYLCASSLGLAHYNEQFFGPGTRLTVL.

The CDR3 DNA reads as TGTGCCAGCAGTGAGAACGGAGGGCAGTACTTC. This gives the protein CASSENGGQYF. J is TRBJ2-7 and V is TRBV2, with D perhaps matching TRBD2 (5 bases). Germline lookup yields CDR1 SNHLY and CDR2 FYNNEI. CDR3 length: 11 residues. V dropped 3 bases and J dropped 9 bases, with 9 bases sitting between them.

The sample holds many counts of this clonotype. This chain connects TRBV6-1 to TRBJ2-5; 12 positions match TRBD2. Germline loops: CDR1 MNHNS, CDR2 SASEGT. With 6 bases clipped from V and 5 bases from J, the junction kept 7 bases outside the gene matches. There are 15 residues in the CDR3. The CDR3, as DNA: TGTGCCAGCAGATCGGCTAGCGGGAGGGGGGAGACCCAGTACTTC. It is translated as CASRSASGRGETQYF.

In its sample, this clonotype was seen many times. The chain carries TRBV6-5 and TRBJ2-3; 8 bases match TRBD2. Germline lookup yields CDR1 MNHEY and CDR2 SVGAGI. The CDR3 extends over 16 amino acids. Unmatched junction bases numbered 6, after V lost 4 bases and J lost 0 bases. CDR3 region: CASSLRGGISTDTQYF. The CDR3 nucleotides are TGTGCCAGCAGTTTACGGGGGGGTATAAGCACAGATACGCAGTATTTT.

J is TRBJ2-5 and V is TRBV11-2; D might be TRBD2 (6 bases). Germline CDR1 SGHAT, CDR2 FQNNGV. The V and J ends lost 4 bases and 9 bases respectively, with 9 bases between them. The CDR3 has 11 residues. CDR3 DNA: TGTGCCAGCAGCTCACTAGCATCCCAGTACTTC. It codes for CASSSLASQYF.